One and the same sample provided the 27 T cell receptor beta chains below, sequenced in a study of T-cell reconstitution after alpha-beta-depleted transplantation in children (dated by TCRdb to 2015 to 2016). The protocol used for the library was PCR. Sequencing instrument: Illumina HiSeq 2500. To normalize quantification of the TCRbeta repertoire, the TCR libraries were built with molecular barcoding that relied on unique molecular identifiers. TCRdb applied fastp at Q25 and MiXCR to the public reads, then kept only in-frame beta chains. Each entry merges the rows of one CDR3 protein and shows their most common DNA and genes. A total of about a million distinct CDR3 sequences appear in this sample, 25% to 30% of them only once. 25% to 35% of the sample is taken by the ten largest. Per the publication, the treatment or condition label means: allogeneic hematopoietic cell transplantation with graft depleted of TCRalphabeta T cells and CD19 B cells.

This specimen consisted of PBMCs, mostly from graft donor cells, obtained 360 days after TCRalphabeta/CD19-depleted stem cell transplant. These receptors originate from a boy less than two years old who had a stem cell transplant for SCID, so the T cells may come from the graft donor.

The V gene is TRBV10-3, the J gene TRBJ1-1; D remains ambiguous. V was cut by 10 bases and J by 1 base, with 13 bases left in between. The CDR3 length is 13 residues. Looked up from germline, CDR1 is ENHRY and CDR2 is SYGVKD. Written as DNA, the CDR3 is TGTGCCACCCTTCTGGCAGGGAACACTGAAGCTTTCTTT. This encodes CATLLAGNTEAFF.

Many counts were recorded for this clonotype. V gene TRBV7-3 combines with J gene TRBJ2-5; perhaps TRBD1 as D (5 bases). Trimming removed 2 bases from V and 2 bases from J, with 12 bases in between. The CDR3 has 15 amino acids. The germline CDR1 and CDR2 sequences are SGHTA and FQGTGA. The CDR3 nucleotides read TGTGCCAGCAGCTTACTTGGACAAGTACAAGAGACCCAGTACTTC. Translation: CASSLLGQVQETQYF.

This clonotype was seen a few times. The genes are TRBV7-8 and TRBJ1-6; no firm D call. The germline gives CDR1 SGHVS, CDR2 FQNEAQ. V was cut by 2 bases and J by 7 bases, with 9 bases left in between. The CDR3 has 14 amino acids. In nucleotides, the CDR3 is TGTGCCAGCAGCTTATCGGCGGGCAATTCACCCCTCCACTTT. It translates to CASSLSAGNSPLHF.

This clonotype was recorded once. The CDR3 DNA sequence: TGTGCCATCAGTGGCATCGAGAGAGGCATTCAGTACTTC. Its protein product is CAISGIERGIQYF. The chain employs TRBV10-3 and TRBJ2-4; D is unclear. V lost 4 bases and J lost 9, with 13 bases in between. Germline CDR1 ENHRY, CDR2 SYGVKD. The CDR3 has 13 residues.

This rearrangement joins TRBV7-8 to TRBJ2-7; 7 nucleotides align to TRBD1. Germline V CDR1 and CDR2: SGHVS, FQNEAQ. This CDR3 spans 15 amino acids. V lost 1 base, J lost 3 bases, and 6 bases stayed unmatched. CDR3 protein: CASSLVGQDNYEQYF. The CDR3 DNA sequence: TGTGCCAGCAGCTTAGTCGGACAGGACAACTACGAGCAGTACTTC.

This clonotype was found a few times. The V call is TRBV14, the J call TRBJ1-4; TRBD1 matches at 7 bases. The CDR3 is 15 residues long. CDR1 and CDR2 from the germline V gene are SGHDN and FVKESK. Trimming at V came to 6 bases and at J to 3 bases, leaving 7 bases not matched to a gene. This chain's CDR3 is CASRRTGQPNEKLFF. The CDR3 DNA sequence: TGTGCCAGCAGACGAACGGGACAGCCTAATGAAAAACTGTTTTTT. The entire variable domain, with the rest obtained from reference TRBV14 and TRBJ1-4, is as follows: EAGVTQFPSHSVIEKGQTVTLRCDPISGHDNLYWYRRVMGKEIKFLLHFVKESKQDESGMPNNRFLAERTGGTYSTLKVQPAELEDSGVYFCASRRTGQPNEKLFFGSGTQLSVL.

The chain has TRBV5-1 and TRBJ2-1, with unresolved D. The CDR3 loop spans 16 amino acids. Trimming pared 4 bases from V and 6 bases from J, leaving 20 bases between. The germline V gene encodes CDR1 SGHRS and CDR2 YFSETQ. CDR3 sequence reads: CASSVRRPDQVNEQFF. The CDR3 coding sequence is TGCGCCAGCAGCGTAAGAAGACCCGACCAGGTCAATGAGCAGTTCTTC. Filled out from reference TRBV5-1 and TRBJ2-1, the complete variable domain reads KAGVTQTPRYLIKTRGQQVTLSCSPISGHRSVSWYQQTPGQGLQFLFEYFSETQRNKGNFPGRFSGRQFSNSRSEMNVSTLELGDSALYLCASSVRRPDQVNEQFFGPGTRLTVL.

The chain employs TRBV9 and TRBJ2-3; D not certain. CDR1 and CDR2 (germline): SGDLS, YYNGEE. The CDR3 runs to 13 residues. Trimming took off 5 bases at V and 2 bases at J, with 9 bases between the two ends. The CDR3 coding sequence is TGTGCCAGCAGTAGGGAATACACAGATACGCAGTATTTT. Its translation: CASSREYTDTQYF.

This clonotype was found a few times. The chain couples TRBV7-2 to TRBJ2-7; TRBD2 aligns across 10 bases. Unmatched junction bases numbered 7, after V lost 5 bases and J lost 6 bases. The length of the CDR3 is 14 residues. Per germline, CDR1 SGHTA and CDR2 FQGNSA. This CDR3 is CASSPTSGLGEQYF. CDR3 bases: TGTGCCAGCAGCCCGACTAGCGGGTTGGGCGAGCAGTACTTC.

The chain combines TRBV20-1 with TRBJ2-7, with D tentatively TRBD1 (5 bases). The V and J ends lost 8 bases and 3 bases respectively, with 11 bases between them. Germline V gene data show CDR1 as DFQATT and CDR2 as SNEGSKA (reference sequence). The CDR3 is made up of 11 amino acids. The DNA for the CDR3 is TGCAGTCCAGGGATCCTCTACGAGCAGTACTTC. Amino acids: CSPGILYEQYF.

V usage is TRBV4-3 and J usage is TRBJ1-1; unclear D gene. From germline, CDR1 is LGHNA and CDR2 YSLEER. With 4 bases removed from V and 5 bases from J, the gap between germline ends came to 11 bases. The CDR3 spans 13 residues. The CDR3 sequence: CASSPWTGTEAFF. The CDR3 nucleotides read TGCGCCAGCAGCCCGTGGACTGGGACTGAAGCTTTCTTT.

The chain uses TRBV5-1 and TRBJ2-5; D remains unclear. The germline V gene encodes CDR1 SGHRS and CDR2 YFSETQ. This CDR3 has 15 amino acids. Trimming took 4 bases from V and 4 from J, leaving 17 bases between them. CDR3 sequence reads: CASSQPLGFGETQYF. The CDR3 DNA reads as TGCGCCAGCAGCCAACCTCTGGGTTTCGGAGAGACCCAGTACTTC. The complete variable domain, with remaining parts taken from reference TRBV5-1 and TRBJ2-5, reads KAGVTQTPRYLIKTRGQQVTLSCSPISGHRSVSWYQQTPGQGLQFLFEYFSETQRNKGNFPGRFSGRQFSNSRSEMNVSTLELGDSALYLCASSQPLGFGETQYFGPGTRLLVL.

The chain couples TRBV7-9 to TRBJ2-1; D could derive from TRBD1 or TRBD2 (5 bases each). The germline gives CDR1 SEHNR, CDR2 FQNEAQ (reference sequence). V lost 5 bases and J 8 bases, leaving 16 bases between the germline ends. The CDR3 has 14 residues. CDR3 in DNA: TGTGCCAGCAGCAACCGGGACCCCCCTTATGAGCAGTTCTTC. Protein sequence: CASSNRDPPYEQFF.

There are a few counts of this clonotype. The chain is built from TRBV9 and TRBJ2-2; weak D call: TRBD2 (7 bases). Trimming took off 4 bases at V and 6 bases at J, with 10 bases between the two ends. The CDR3 runs 13 residues. Germline V gene sequence: CDR1 SGDLS, CDR2 YYNGEE. DNA of the CDR3: TGTGCCAGCAGCCAAGGGGGGGCCGGGGAGCTGTTTTTT. It codes for CASSQGGAGELFF.

This chain uses TRBV29-1 with TRBJ1-1; maybe TRBD1 (6 bases). The germline V and J ends were trimmed by 8 bases and 3 bases, with 10 bases remaining between them. Germline V gives CDR1 SQVTM, CDR2 ANQGSEA. This CDR3 is built from 11 residues. In DNA, the CDR3 is TGCAGCATTTCAGGGGACACTGAAGCTTTCTTT. Translated, it gives CSISGDTEAFF.

DNA for the CDR3: TGTGCCAGCAGCCTTAAAGGGCTGAACACCGGGGAGCTGTTTTTT. Amino acid sequence: CASSLKGLNTGELFF. This chain connects TRBV12-3 or TRBV12-4 to TRBJ2-2, with D unresolved. V was clipped by 6 bases and J by 1 base, with 12 bases between them. This CDR3 has 15 amino acids.

This clonotype appeared a few times. The V and J genes are TRBV12-3 or TRBV12-4 and TRBJ1-1; D uncertain. The ends were cut back, 5 bases at V and 1 base at J, with 11 bases in the middle. The CDR3 covers 14 residues. The CDR3 protein is CASSPPWGNTEAFF. The CDR3 region has the DNA TGTGCCAGCAGTCCTCCCTGGGGGAACACTGAAGCTTTCTTT.

A few counts support this clonotype. The gene calls are TRBV27 and TRBJ1-2, with D hard to call. In germline, CDR1 is MNHEY, CDR2 SMNVEV (reference sequence). Trimming removed 3 bases at V and 4 bases at J, with 9 bases between. There are 13 residues in the CDR3. The CDR3 region is CASSLRRGYGYTF. As DNA, the CDR3 is TGTGCCAGCAGTTTGCGTCGGGGCTATGGCTACACCTTC.

The chain joins TRBV27 to TRBJ2-3; D gene uncertain. The germline CDR1 and CDR2 sequences are MNHEY and SMNVEV (reference sequence). Trimming removed 4 bases at V and 2 bases at J, with 10 bases between. This CDR3 has 14 amino acids. The chain's CDR3 is CASSSPPATDTQYF. CDR3 coding DNA: TGTGCCAGCAGTTCTCCCCCTGCCACAGATACGCAGTATTTT.

In this sample, this clonotype turned up a few times. The genes are TRBV9 and TRBJ2-1; D is undetermined. CDR3 size: 14 residues. CDR1 and CDR2 from the germline V gene are SGDLS and YYNGEE. V lost 0 bases, J lost 8 bases, and 12 bases lay in between. CDR3 protein: CASSVGDFGDEQFF. The CDR3 bases are TGTGCCAGCAGCGTAGGCGACTTCGGCGATGAGCAGTTCTTC.

The chain recombines TRBV29-1 with TRBJ2-7, with D possibly being TRBD1 or TRBD2 (5 bases each). Germline values: CDR1 SQVTM, CDR2 ANQGSEA. This CDR3 comprises 12 residues. Trimming removed 4 bases from V and 5 bases from J, with 12 bases in between. DNA for the CDR3: TGCAGCGTTGTGCCCGGGACCCACGAGCAGTACTTC. This gives the protein CSVVPGTHEQYF.

The chain links TRBV6-5 to TRBJ1-2; D may be TRBD1 (5 bases). V lost 0 bases and J lost 0, with 8 bases in between. This CDR3 spans 15 amino acids. Per the germline V gene, CDR1 is MNHEY and CDR2 is SVGAGI. CDR3 sequence: CASSYSGLSNYGYTF. The DNA of the CDR3 is TGTGCCAGCAGTTACTCGGGACTCTCTAACTATGGCTACACCTTC.

The chain has TRBV4-1 and TRBJ1-1; the D gene is possibly TRBD1 (6 bases). From germline, CDR1 is MGHRA and CDR2 YSYEKL. The length of the CDR3 is 16 residues. V dropped 5 bases and J dropped 3 bases, with 19 bases sitting between them. CDR3 amino acids: CASSFAPGAWDTEAFF. CDR3 nucleotides: TGCGCCAGCAGCTTCGCACCAGGGGCCTGGGACACTGAAGCTTTCTTT.

The chain carries TRBV12-3 or TRBV12-4 and TRBJ2-7, with 11 bases matching TRBD1. The CDR3 covers 16 residues. V shed 4 bases, J shed 7 bases, and the junction held 12 bases outside the gene matches. As DNA, the CDR3 is TGTGCCAGCAGTTCATCCCTCGGACAGGGGGCCGGAGAGCAGTACTTC. It encodes CASSSSLGQGAGEQYF.

V usage is TRBV29-1 and J usage is TRBJ2-3, with 7 nucleotides matching TRBD1. Looked up from germline, CDR1 is SQVTM and CDR2 is ANQGSEA. This CDR3 contains 14 residues. Trimming cost V 3 bases and J 4 bases; bases outside gene matches: 7. The CDR3 nucleotides read TGCAGCGTTGAGGCAGGGGGTACCCCAGATACGCAGTATTTT. Translating gives CSVEAGGTPDTQYF.

This clonotype turned up a few times. J is TRBJ1-1 and V is TRBV20-1; 7 nucleotides agree with TRBD1. The CDR3 sequence is 15 residues long. The germline V gene encodes CDR1 DFQATT and CDR2 SNEGSKA (reference sequence). With V trimmed by 6 bases and J by 5 bases, 15 bases remained unmatched. The chain's CDR3 is CSAPTPTGLGTEAFF. The CDR3 coding sequence is TGCAGTGCCCCTACCCCGACAGGGCTGGGGACTGAAGCTTTCTTT.

This clonotype was seen more than once but under ten times. The chain employs TRBV3-1 and TRBJ2-7; perhaps D is TRBD1 or TRBD2 (5 bases each). The CDR3 sequence is 17 residues long. CDR1 LGHDT and CDR2 YNNKEL come from the germline V gene (reference sequence). V shed 0 bases and J shed 2 bases, with 17 bases lying between them. The CDR3 spells CASSQDILDGTTYEQYF. As DNA, the CDR3 is TGTGCCAGCAGCCAAGATATCTTGGATGGGACCACCTACGAGCAGTACTTC.